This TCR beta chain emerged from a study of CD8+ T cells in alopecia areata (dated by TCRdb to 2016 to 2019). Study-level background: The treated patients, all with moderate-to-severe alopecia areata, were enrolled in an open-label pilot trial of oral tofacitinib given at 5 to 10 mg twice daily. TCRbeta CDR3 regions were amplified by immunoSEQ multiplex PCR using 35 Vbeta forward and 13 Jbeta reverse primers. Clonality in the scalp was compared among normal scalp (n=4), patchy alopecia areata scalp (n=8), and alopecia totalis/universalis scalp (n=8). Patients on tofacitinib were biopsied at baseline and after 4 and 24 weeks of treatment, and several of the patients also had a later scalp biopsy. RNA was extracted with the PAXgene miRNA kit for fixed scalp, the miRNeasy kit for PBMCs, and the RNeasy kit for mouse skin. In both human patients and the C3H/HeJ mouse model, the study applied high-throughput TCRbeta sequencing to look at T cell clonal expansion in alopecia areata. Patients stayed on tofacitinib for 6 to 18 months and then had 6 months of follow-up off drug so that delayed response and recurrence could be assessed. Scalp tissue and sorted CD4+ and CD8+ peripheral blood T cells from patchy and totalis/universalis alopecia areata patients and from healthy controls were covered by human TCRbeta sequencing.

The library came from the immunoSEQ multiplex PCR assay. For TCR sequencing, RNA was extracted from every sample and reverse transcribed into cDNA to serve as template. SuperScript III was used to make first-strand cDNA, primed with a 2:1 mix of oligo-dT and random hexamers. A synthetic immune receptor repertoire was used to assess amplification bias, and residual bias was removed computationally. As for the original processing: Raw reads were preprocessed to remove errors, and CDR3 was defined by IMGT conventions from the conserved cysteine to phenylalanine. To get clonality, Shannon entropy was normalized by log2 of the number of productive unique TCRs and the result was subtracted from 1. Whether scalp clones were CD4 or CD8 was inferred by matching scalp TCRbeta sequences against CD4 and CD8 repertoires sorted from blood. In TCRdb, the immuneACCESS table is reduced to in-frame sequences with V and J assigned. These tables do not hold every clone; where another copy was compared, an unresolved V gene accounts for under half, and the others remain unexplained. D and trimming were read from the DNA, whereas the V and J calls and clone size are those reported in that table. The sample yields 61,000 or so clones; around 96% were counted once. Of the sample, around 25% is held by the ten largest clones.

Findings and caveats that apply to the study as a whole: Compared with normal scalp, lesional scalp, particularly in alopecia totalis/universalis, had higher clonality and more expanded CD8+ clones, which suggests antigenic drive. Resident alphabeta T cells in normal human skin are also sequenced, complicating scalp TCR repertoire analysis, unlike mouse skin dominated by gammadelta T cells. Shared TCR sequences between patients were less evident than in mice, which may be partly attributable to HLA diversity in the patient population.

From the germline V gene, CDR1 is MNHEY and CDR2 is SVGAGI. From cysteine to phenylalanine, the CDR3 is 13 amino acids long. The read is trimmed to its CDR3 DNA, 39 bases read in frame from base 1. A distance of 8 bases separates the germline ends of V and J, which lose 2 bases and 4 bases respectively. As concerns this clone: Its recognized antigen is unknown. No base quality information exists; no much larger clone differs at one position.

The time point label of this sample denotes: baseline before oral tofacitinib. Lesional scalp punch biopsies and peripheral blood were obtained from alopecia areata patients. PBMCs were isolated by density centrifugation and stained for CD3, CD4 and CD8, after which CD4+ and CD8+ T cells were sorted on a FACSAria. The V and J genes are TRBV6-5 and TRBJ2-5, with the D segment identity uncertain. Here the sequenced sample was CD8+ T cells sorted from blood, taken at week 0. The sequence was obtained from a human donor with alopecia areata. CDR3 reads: CASSYTSLETQYF. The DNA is TGTGCCAGCAGTTACACCTCTCTAGAGACCCAGTACTTC.